Each of the 22 T cell receptor beta chains below was sequenced from the same sample in a study of control samples from healthy donors and cancer patients. Sequencing used immunoSEQ multiplex PCR; TCRdb keeps in-frame clones, though not all of them. The sample gives 100,000 to 150,000 clones, roughly 95% of which show up once; 3.5% to 4% is in the top ten. The material sequenced was blood. The receptors were gathered from a man aged 25 to 40 in good health.

The chain is built from TRBV7-3 and TRBJ1-2; D not certain. Germline V CDR1 and CDR2: SGHTA, FQGTGA. The CDR3 has 13 amino acids. Trimming took off 5 bases at V and 2 bases at J, with 9 bases between the two ends. The CDR3 DNA reads as TGTGCCAGCAGCCTTGCCCCAAACTATGGCTACACCTTC. This translates into CASSLAPNYGYTF.

The chain uses TRBV4-3 and TRBJ2-1; D may be TRBD1 (6 bases). V lost 5 bases to trimming and J lost 3 bases, with 17 bases between them. CDR1 is LGHNA and CDR2 is YSLEER in the germline V gene. CDR3 length: 16 residues. The CDR3 protein is CASSERGIGGYNEQFF. In nucleotides, the CDR3 is TGCGCCAGCAGCGAAAGGGGGATAGGGGGCTACAATGAGCAGTTCTTC.

V gene TRBV2 combines with J gene TRBJ2-1; no clear D. CDR1 is SNHLY and CDR2 is FYNNEI in the germline V gene. The CDR3 extends over 14 amino acids. Trimming removed 4 bases at V and 6 bases at J, with 13 bases between. The CDR3 DNA reads as TGTGCCAGCAGTGCGGCCATAGGCAGCAATGAGCAGTTCTTC. Its protein is CASSAAIGSNEQFF.

The V and J genes are TRBV5-1 and TRBJ2-5; D is unresolved. Trimming took off 0 bases at V and 1 base at J, with 7 bases between the two ends. CDR3 length: 14 amino acids. From germline, CDR1 is SGHRS and CDR2 YFSETQ. The chain's CDR3 is CASSLVGPQETQYF. As DNA, the CDR3 is TGCGCCAGCAGCTTGGTTGGGCCCCAAGAGACCCAGTACTTC.

This clone appeared once. The chain couples TRBV28 to TRBJ1-5, with D tentatively TRBD1 (5 bases). Trimming removed 6 bases from V and 7 bases from J, with 16 bases in between. CDR1 MDHEN and CDR2 SYDVKM come from the germline V gene. The length of the CDR3 is 14 residues. CDR3 in DNA: TGTGCCAGCAGGTATGGGACCGGCTGGCAGCCCCAGCATTTT. Residues: CASRYGTGWQPQHF.

The V call is TRBV7-2, the J call TRBJ2-7; 10 nucleotides line up with TRBD1. The CDR3 consists of 15 residues. Looked up from germline, CDR1 is SGHTA and CDR2 is FQGNSA. J gave up 2 bases and V 5 bases, and 6 bases lay outside the gene matches. CDR3 sequence reads: CASSRGQGRAYEQYF. The CDR3 nucleotides are TGTGCCAGCAGCCGGGGACAGGGGAGGGCCTACGAGCAGTACTTC.

V gene TRBV7-9 combines with J gene TRBJ1-2; D not resolved. CDR1 is SEHNR, CDR2 FQNEAQ, per germline (reference sequence). CDR3 length: 14 amino acids. Trimming removed 5 bases from V and 4 bases from J, with 14 bases in between. The DNA for the CDR3 is TGTGCCAGCAGCCCCCCCGACGGTTTCTATGGCTACACCTTC. Its protein is CASSPPDGFYGYTF.

The rearrangement uses TRBV12-3 or TRBV12-4 and TRBJ2-2; tentative D call: TRBD1 (6 bases). The CDR3 length is 13 residues. The germline V and J ends were trimmed by 4 bases and 6 bases, with 9 bases remaining between them. This CDR3 reads CASSYREAGELFF. The CDR3 DNA reads as TGTGCCAGCAGTTACAGGGAAGCCGGGGAGCTGTTTTTT.

This chain connects TRBV7-6 to TRBJ2-2, with D perhaps matching TRBD2 (6 bases). CDR1 SGHVS and CDR2 FNYEAQ come from the germline V gene. This CDR3 has 18 amino acids. The V end was cut by 5 bases, the J end by 0 bases, with 19 bases between. The CDR3 nucleotides read TGTGCCAGCAGCCTATACTTCGGGACTGGCGCGAACACCGGGGAGCTGTTTTTT. Its translation is CASSLYFGTGANTGELFF.

The genes are TRBV28 and TRBJ1-1, with a tentative D call TRBD1 (5 bases). In germline, CDR1 is MDHEN, CDR2 SYDVKM. There are 19 residues in the CDR3. V lost 4 bases and J lost 2, with 26 bases in between. As DNA, the CDR3 is TGTGCCAGCAGTTATGGGGGGGGGTTTTCTCTGTTCCCTAACACTGAAGCTTTCTTT. It translates to CASSYGGGFSLFPNTEAFF.

The chain has TRBV11-2 and TRBJ1-1, with D hard to call. The CDR3 totals 12 residues. Trimming took off 6 bases at V and 5 bases at J, with 10 bases between the two ends. Germline V gives CDR1 SGHAT, CDR2 FQNNGV. CDR3 in amino acids: CASSRPGTEAFF. In nucleotides, the CDR3 is TGTGCCAGCAGTCGGCCGGGGACTGAAGCTTTCTTT.

The chain joins TRBV3-1 (or the pseudogene TRBV3-2) to TRBJ2-7; the D gene could be TRBD1 or TRBD2 (6 bases each). CDR1 is LGHDT, CDR2 YNNKEL, per germline (reference sequence). This CDR3 has 17 residues. V was trimmed by 0 bases and J by 5 bases, leaving 20 bases between them. CDR3 coding DNA: TGTGCCAGCAGCCAAGACGCGTGGGGGGCCATGGAGGACGAGCAGTACTTC. This encodes CASSQDAWGAMEDEQYF.

The chain carries TRBV7-9 and TRBJ1-2; D is uncertain. The germline V gene encodes CDR1 SEHNR and CDR2 FQNEAQ (reference sequence). The CDR3 has 18 residues. V dropped 4 bases and J dropped 4 bases, with 25 bases sitting between them. CDR3 in DNA: TGTGCCAGCAGCTCCCTAAAGGTTCGGGAGGGAAAAGGCTATGGCTACACCTTC. The encoded protein is CASSSLKVREGKGYGYTF.

This chain uses TRBV25-1 with TRBJ1-2; D possibly corresponds to TRBD1 (5 bases). There are 16 residues in the CDR3. Germline V CDR1 and CDR2: MGHDK, SYGVNS. Trimming left V 3 bases short and J 0 bases short, with 14 bases between. For the CDR3, the DNA is TGTGCCAGCAGTGAGGTGGGGCAGGGTGCTAACTATGGCTACACCTTC. Its protein is CASSEVGQGANYGYTF.

The J gene is TRBJ1-5, the V gene TRBV5-4; 10 bases align to TRBD1. Per germline, CDR1 SGHNT and CDR2 YYREEE (reference sequence). The V segment lost 4 bases and the J segment 7 bases; nucleotides outside the gene matches: 2. The CDR3 loop spans 13 amino acids. CDR3 region: CASSDRGRQPQHF. The CDR3 DNA follows: TGTGCCAGCAGCGACAGGGGGCGGCAGCCCCAGCATTTT.

The chain carries TRBV12-3 or TRBV12-4 and TRBJ1-1; 7 bases match TRBD1. The CDR3 runs 13 residues. The trim removed 4 bases at V and 11 bases at J, leaving 10 bases unmatched. The CDR3 DNA reads TGTGCCAGCAGTTGGGGGAGGGGGCATGTGGCTTTCTTT. Translating it yields CASSWGRGHVAFF.

The chain uses TRBV19 and TRBJ2-1; D gene uncertain. Germline CDR1 is LNHDA and CDR2 is SQIVND (reference sequence). The CDR3 length is 13 residues. V dropped 5 bases and J dropped 6 bases, with 11 bases sitting between them. CDR3 DNA: TGTGCCAGTAGTTCCCGACGTAGCAATGAGCAGTTCTTC. It yields the protein CASSSRRSNEQFF.

The V gene is TRBV21-1, the J gene TRBJ1-6; the table's D gene call, TRBD1, was not cross checked with the DNA. TRBV21-1 is classified as a pseudogene. CDR3 length equals 16 residues. This chain's CDR3 is CASSKGEGGGSSPLHF. The DNA for the CDR3 is TGTGCCAGCAGCAAAGGGGAAGGGGGCGGCTCTTCACCCCTCCACTTT.

The chain combines TRBV9 with TRBJ1-1, with 8 bases identical to TRBD1. Germline-derived CDR1 and CDR2 are SGDLS and YYNGEE. This CDR3 contains 14 residues. The J segment lost 2 bases and the V segment lost 4 bases, leaving 4 bases of the junction unmatched. The CDR3 is CASSMTGVNTEAFF. The CDR3, as DNA: TGTGCCAGCAGCATGACAGGGGTCAACACTGAAGCTTTCTTT.

A remark on this clone: This CDR3 is also generated by other DNA sequences in the sample. V gene TRBV19 combines with J gene TRBJ1-3, with D unclear. The CDR3 has 12 amino acids. Germline assignment: CDR1 LNHDA and CDR2 SQIVND (reference sequence). The V end was cut by 3 bases, the J end by 4 bases, with 4 bases between. CDR3 in amino acids: CASSITGNTIYF. The CDR3 region has the DNA TGTGCCAGTAGTATTACCGGAAACACCATATATTTT.

The genes are TRBV5-5 and TRBJ1-1; D uncertain. This CDR3 spans 13 amino acids. Trimming took off 0 bases at V and 3 bases at J, with 6 bases between the two ends. Germline values: CDR1 SGHKS, CDR2 YYEKEE (reference sequence). CDR3 DNA sequence: TGTGCCAGCAGCTTGGACACATACACTGAAGCTTTCTTT. Translated, it gives CASSLDTYTEAFF.

Concerning this clone: One end of the junction varies from germline; a read error may be responsible. The chain joins TRBV7-6 to TRBJ1-5; TRBD1 is a possible D gene (5 bases). Germline V lookup: CDR1 SGHVS, CDR2 FNYEAQ. This CDR3 has 17 residues. Written as DNA, the CDR3 is TGTGCCAGCGGCTTAGGCTGGGGGGTGGATAGCAATCAGCCCCAGCATTTT. This sequence encodes CASGLGWGVDSNQPQHF.